This entry describes one T cell receptor beta chain. This entry belongs to a study of blood T cell repertoires in COVID-19. For the study at large: The study drew acute and convalescent COVID-19 samples from the United States, Italy and Spain.

The germline V gene has CDR1 SGHKS and CDR2 YYEKEE (reference sequence). Trimming pared 4 bases from V and 0 bases from J, leaving 15 bases between. The CDR3 totals 16 residues. The participants were between about 18 and 90 years old and came from fewer than 25 US areas. Produced via immunoSEQ multiplex PCR; TCRdb's table is partial and in-frame only. The table records roughly 400,000 clones, approximately 88% of them present only once. Specimen: PBMCs or T cells enriched from blood (not recorded which). The chain carries TRBV5-5 and TRBJ2-3; D is unclear. The source is a woman aged 40 to 50 with acute COVID-19. The CDR3 DNA sequence: TGTGCCAGCAGCATTAACACGATCCGTAGCACAGATACGCAGTATTTT. Translating gives CASSINTIRSTDTQYF.